Presented here are 20 T cell receptor beta chains from one specimen sequenced in a study of read filtering for tumor transcriptome and immune sequencing. From approximately 400 ng of RNA, a library with molecular barcoded alpha/delta and beta/gamma adaptors was made. In TCRdb, the reads were re-called with MiXCR into one record per CDR3 protein. The sample holds approximately 20,000 distinct CDR3 sequences, roughly a fifth seen once. The source material was a population of CD138-negative cells sorted from bone marrow. The receptors stem from a donor aged 40 or older with multiple myeloma.

This clonotype appeared many times. The V and J genes are TRBV7-2 and TRBJ2-1, with 8 bases lining up with TRBD1. Looked up from germline, CDR1 is SGHTA and CDR2 is FQGNSA. The CDR3 loop spans 17 amino acids. V lost 5 bases and J lost 2; bases outside the gene matches: 11. The CDR3 here is CASSLRGGQGAYNEQFF. The CDR3 nucleotides are TGTGCCAGCAGCCTGAGGGGAGGACAGGGCGCCTACAATGAGCAGTTCTTC. Looking up the rest from reference TRBV7-2 and TRBJ2-1 gives the full variable domain: GAGVSQSPSNKVTEKGKDVELRCDPISGHTALYWYRQSLGQGLEFLIYFQGNSAPDKSGLPSDRFSAERTGGSVSTLTIQRTQQEDSAVYLCASSLRGGQGAYNEQFFGPGTRLTVL.

This clonotype is categorized as medium-sized. The chain joins TRBV6-2 or TRBV6-3 to TRBJ2-7; 9 bases fit TRBD1. There are 15 residues in the CDR3. J gave up 6 bases and V 5 bases, and 11 bases lay outside the gene matches. Germline CDR1 is MNHEY and CDR2 is SVGEGT. Written as DNA, the CDR3 is TGTGCCAGCAGTGAACCGGGACAGGGACTTAGCGAGCAGTACTTC. Translation gives CASSEPGQGLSEQYF.

Note on this clonotype: Relative to the germline gene, one junction end is altered; a read error may explain this. The chain uses TRBV29-1 and TRBJ2-1, with TRBD2 as a possible D gene (6 bases). Germline assignment: CDR1 SQVTM and CDR2 ANQGSEA. This CDR3 contains 17 residues. The CDR3 loop is CSALGLGANGSYNEQFF. In DNA form, the CDR3 reads TGCAGCGCCTTGGGACTGGGCGCGAACGGCTCCTACAATGAACAGTTCTTC.

Relative to its sample, this clonotype is medium-sized. The CDR3, as DNA: TGTGCCAGCAGACCAGAACCTAACCGGGTTCATGAGCAGTTCTTC. It encodes CASRPEPNRVHEQFF. The V call is TRBV28, the J call TRBJ2-1; the D is unclear. The CDR3 has 15 amino acids. From germline, CDR1 is MDHEN and CDR2 SYDVKM. V lost 6 bases to trimming and J lost 8 bases, with 20 bases between them.

Judged by abundance, this clonotype is medium-sized. The V call is TRBV29-1, the J call TRBJ2-2; D not resolved. The CDR3 is 11 amino acids. The V and J ends lost 7 bases and 5 bases respectively, with 8 bases between them. Per the germline V gene, CDR1 is SQVTM and CDR2 is ANQGSEA. The chain's CDR3 is CSARLTGELFF. CDR3 in DNA: TGCAGCGCTAGGTTGACCGGGGAGCTGTTTTTT.

In this sample, this clonotype turned up many times. The chain uses TRBV6-2 or TRBV6-3 and TRBJ2-4; 7 bases agree with TRBD2. This CDR3 spans 15 amino acids. CDR1 is MNHEY and CDR2 is SVGEGT in the germline V gene. The J segment lost 4 bases and the V segment lost 6 bases, leaving 9 bases of the junction unmatched. The CDR3 region has the DNA TGTGCCAGCAGCCAAATGACGGGAGGAAAAAACATTCAGTACTTC. Translating gives CASSQMTGGKNIQYF.

This clonotype was counted at least ten times. CDR3: CASSLWTDTYEQYF. CDR3 nucleotides: TGTGCCAGCAGCTTATGGACTGATACCTACGAGCAGTACTTC. The rearrangement links TRBV7-2 to TRBJ2-7; D is perhaps TRBD2 (5 bases). This CDR3 contains 14 residues. Germline V gives CDR1 SGHTA, CDR2 FQGNSA. Trimming pared 2 bases from V and 2 bases from J, leaving 10 bases between.

This clonotype was observed at least ten times. The chain combines TRBV6-1 with TRBJ2-1; D is unresolved. The CDR3 is 15 residues long. The germline V gene has CDR1 MNHNS and CDR2 SASEGT. V was trimmed by 3 bases and J by 1 base, leaving 10 bases between them. The CDR3 DNA sequence: TGTGCCAGCAGTGACCCGGGTCATTCCTACAATGAGCAGTTCTTC. Its protein product is CASSDPGHSYNEQFF.

Ten or more counts support this clonotype. The chain employs TRBV2 and TRBJ2-5; D assignment may be TRBD1 or TRBD2 (5 bases each). This CDR3 is 13 amino acids long. Trimming removed 4 bases at V and 2 bases at J, with 8 bases between. The germline gives CDR1 SNHLY, CDR2 FYNNEI. As DNA, the CDR3 is TGTGCCAGCAGTGGGGACCATCAAGAGACCCAGTACTTC. This sequence encodes CASSGDHQETQYF. Using reference TRBV2 and TRBJ2-5 for the parts outside the CDR3, the full variable domain is EPEVTQTPSHQVTQMGQEVILRCVPISNHLYFYWYRQILGQKVEFLVSFYNNEISEKSEIFDDQFSVERPDGSNFTLKIRSTKLEDSAMYFCASSGDHQETQYFGPGTRLLVL.

This clonotype was seen at least ten times. The J gene is TRBJ2-1, the V gene TRBV28; D may be TRBD2 (6 bases). Germline V gene sequence: CDR1 MDHEN, CDR2 SYDVKM. The CDR3 runs to 14 residues. With 5 bases removed from V and 10 bases from J, the gap between germline ends came to 18 bases. The CDR3 DNA is TGTGCCAGCAGTCCGCGGGACCTAAAACTGGAGCAGTTCTTC. This encodes CASSPRDLKLEQFF.

This clonotype was found many times. V and J are TRBV29-1 and TRBJ2-1; D might be TRBD1 or TRBD2, each matching 5 bases. With 3 bases removed from V and 8 bases from J, the gap between germline ends came to 20 bases. This CDR3 comprises 15 residues. Per the germline V gene, CDR1 is SQVTM and CDR2 is ANQGSEA. The CDR3 DNA follows: TGCAGCGTTGAGAGGCTGGGACCTGTATCTCATGAGCAGTTCTTC. Translating gives CSVERLGPVSHEQFF.

This clonotype has only a few counts. The chain uses TRBV29-1 and TRBJ1-2; D ambiguous. This CDR3 is 14 amino acids long. Trimming cost V 6 bases and J 4 bases, with 18 bases left between them. CDR1 is SQVTM, CDR2 ANQGSEA, per germline. CDR3 loop: CSVGHLSAVYGYTF. DNA of the CDR3: TGCAGCGTCGGTCATTTGTCGGCGGTCTATGGCTACACCTTC.

This clonotype occurred a few times. J is TRBJ2-7 and V is TRBV29-1, with TRBD2 matching 13 bases. With V trimmed by 2 bases and J by 3 bases, 1 base remained unmatched. This CDR3 contains 14 residues. Germline V CDR1 and CDR2: SQVTM, ANQGSEA. CDR3 sequence reads: CSVEWTSGGYEQYF. The DNA for the CDR3 is TGCAGCGTTGAATGGACTAGCGGGGGCTACGAGCAGTACTTC.

The chain combines TRBV20-1 with TRBJ2-1; 11 bases map to TRBD2. This CDR3 is built from 15 residues. V dropped 3 bases and J dropped 5; count of bases not matched to a gene: 6. The germline V gene has CDR1 DFQATT and CDR2 SNEGSKA (reference sequence). This CDR3 is CSASGLLAGDNEQFF. In DNA form, the CDR3 reads TGCAGTGCTAGTGGCCTACTAGCGGGGGACAATGAGCAGTTCTTC.

A remark on this clonotype: Since a much larger clone is just one base distant, this may be a read error. The chain couples TRBV11-2 to TRBJ1-1; D remains ambiguous. The ends were cut back, 1 base at V and 9 bases at J, with 9 bases in the middle. This CDR3 region has 12 residues. Germline V gives CDR1 SGHAT, CDR2 FQNNGV. The CDR3 DNA is TGTGCCAGCAGCTTAGTAAGTTCCCAAGCTTTCTTT. Amino acid sequence: CASSLVSSQAFF.

This clonotype was observed many times. This sequence joins TRBV9 and TRBJ1-1; no clear D gene. Trimming took 7 bases from V and 2 from J, leaving 9 bases between them. This CDR3 is built from 12 residues. Germline loops: CDR1 SGDLS, CDR2 YYNGEE. In DNA, the CDR3 is TGTGCCAGCGGTGGGAGCAACACTGAAGCTTTCTTT. Amino acid sequence: CASGGSNTEAFF.

This clonotype is labeled medium-sized (0.01 to 0.1%). The chain links TRBV29-1 to TRBJ2-3; 8 nucleotides line up with TRBD2. The trim removed 6 bases at V and 4 bases at J, leaving 6 bases unmatched. Germline lookup yields CDR1 SQVTM and CDR2 ANQGSEA. The CDR3 covers 13 residues. In DNA form, the CDR3 reads TGCAGCGTGGAGCGGACTAGCTCAGATACGCAGTATTTT. Its translation: CSVERTSSDTQYF.

This clonotype was counted ten times or more. The genes are TRBV28 and TRBJ2-1, with 7 bases matching TRBD2. Germline-derived CDR1 and CDR2 are MDHEN and SYDVKM. The CDR3 sequence is 14 residues long. V lost 4 bases and J lost 8; bases outside the gene matches: 8. The CDR3 sequence: CASSSTGLFDEQFF. CDR3 bases: TGTGCCAGCAGTTCCACGGGACTATTCGATGAGCAGTTCTTC.

The sample holds many counts of this clonotype. The chain employs TRBV28 and TRBJ2-2, with a possible D match to TRBD2 (5 bases). V gave up 1 base and J gave up 5 bases, with 8 bases separating them. Germline V gives CDR1 MDHEN, CDR2 SYDVKM. The length of the CDR3 is 14 residues. In DNA form, the CDR3 reads TGTGCCAGCAGTTTATTGGGCGGGACCGGGGAGCTGTTTTTT. Residues: CASSLLGGTGELFF.

This clonotype was recorded at least ten times. The chain's CDR3 is CSVGDRVNEQFF. In DNA form, the CDR3 reads TGCAGCGTTGGGGACAGGGTCAATGAGCAGTTCTTC. The rearrangement links TRBV29-1 to TRBJ2-1; the match to TRBD1 covers 9 bases. The germline CDR1 and CDR2 sequences are SQVTM and ANQGSEA. The ends lost 4 bases at V and 6 bases at J; junction bases unmatched: 1. The CDR3 runs 12 residues.